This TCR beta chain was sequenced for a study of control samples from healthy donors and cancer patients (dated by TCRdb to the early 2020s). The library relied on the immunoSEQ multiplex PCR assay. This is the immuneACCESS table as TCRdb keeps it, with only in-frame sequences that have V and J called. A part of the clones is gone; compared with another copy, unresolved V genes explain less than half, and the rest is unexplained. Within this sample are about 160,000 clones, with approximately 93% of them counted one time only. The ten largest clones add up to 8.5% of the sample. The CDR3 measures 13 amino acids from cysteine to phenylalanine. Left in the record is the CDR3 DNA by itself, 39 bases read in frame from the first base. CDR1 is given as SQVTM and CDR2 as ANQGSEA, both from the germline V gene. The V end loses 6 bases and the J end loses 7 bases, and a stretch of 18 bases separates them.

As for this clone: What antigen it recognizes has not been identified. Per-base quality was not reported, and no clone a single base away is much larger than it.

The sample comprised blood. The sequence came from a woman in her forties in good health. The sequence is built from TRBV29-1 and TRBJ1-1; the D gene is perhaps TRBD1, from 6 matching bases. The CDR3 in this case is CSVLFTSTGEAFF. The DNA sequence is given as TGCAGCGTCCTCTTTACCTCGACAGGTGAAGCTTTCTTT.